Listed below are T cell receptor beta chains from one sample, sequenced in a study of cytomegalovirus exposure and HLA in healthy donors. Some clones are missing from TCRdb's copy, which holds only in-frame ones; the method was immunoSEQ multiplex PCR. The clone table shows under 70,000 clones, with the ten largest holding roughly 2%. What was sequenced was PBMCs. Receptor source: a woman between 18 and 30 years old in good health and CMV-seronegative. Both conserved end residues are part of each CDR3. A D gene is named only where the DNA matches it firmly. Only some rows state a clone size, as once, few, many or a class for expanded clones.

abundance: .
v_gene: TRBV4-1
j_gene: TRBJ2-1
d_gene: .
CDR3aa: CASSRITGIVGNEQFF
CDR3nt: TGCGCCAGCAGCCGAATAACAGGGATCGTAGGAAATGAGCAGTTCTTC

abundance: .
v_gene: TRBV4-1
j_gene: TRBJ1-4
d_gene: .
CDR3aa: CASSQDRVGEKLFF
CDR3nt: TGCGCCAGCAGCCAAGACAGGGTAGGTGAAAAACTGTTTTTT

abundance: .
v_gene: TRBV5-6
j_gene: TRBJ1-5
d_gene: .
CDR3aa: CASSVSGLGNQPQHF
CDR3nt: TGTGCCAGCAGCGTCTCTGGACTCGGAAATCAGCCCCAGCATTTT

abundance: medium-sized
v_gene: TRBV6-1
j_gene: TRBJ2-1
d_gene: TRBD1
CDR3aa: CASSESPGTGGNEQFF
CDR3nt: TGTGCCAGCAGTGAATCCCCCGGGACAGGGGGCAATGAGCAGTTCTTC

abundance: .
v_gene: TRBV5-1
j_gene: TRBJ2-3
d_gene: .
CDR3aa: CASSLPSESSTDTQYF
CDR3nt: TGCGCCAGCAGCTTACCCAGCGAATCGAGCACAGATACGCAGTATTTT

abundance: .
v_gene: TRBV4-2
j_gene: TRBJ2-1
d_gene: .
CDR3aa: CASSQVGGFPYNEQFF
CDR3nt: TGTGCCAGCAGCCAAGTAGGGGGATTTCCCTACAATGAGCAGTTCTTC

abundance: .
v_gene: TRBV20-1
j_gene: TRBJ1-5
d_gene: .
CDR3aa: CSALLRGPQHF
CDR3nt: TGCAGTGCCTTACTCCGGGGGCCCCAGCATTTT

abundance: .
v_gene: TRBV28
j_gene: TRBJ2-7
d_gene: .
CDR3aa: CASNHGGRNEQYF
CDR3nt: TGTGCCAGCAACCACGGAGGGCGGAACGAGCAGTACTTC

abundance: .
v_gene: TRBV2
j_gene: TRBJ1-2
d_gene: .
CDR3aa: CASSERAVDGYTF
CDR3nt: TGTGCCAGCAGTGAGAGGGCAGTTGATGGCTACACCTTC

abundance: .
v_gene: TRBV2
j_gene: TRBJ2-7
d_gene: .
CDR3aa: CASSDPGKYSYEQYF
CDR3nt: TGTGCCAGCAGTGACCCAGGGAAATACTCCTACGAGCAGTACTTC

abundance: .
v_gene: TRBV6-4
j_gene: TRBJ2-3
d_gene: TRBD2
CDR3aa: CASSETGGAADTQYF
CDR3nt: TGTGCCAGCAGTGAAACGGGGGGGGCCGCAGATACGCAGTATTTT

abundance: .
v_gene: TRBV19
j_gene: TRBJ2-3
d_gene: TRBD2
CDR3aa: CASSVLGGGDTQYF
CDR3nt: TGTGCCAGTAGTGTCCTGGGGGGGGGAGATACGCAGTATTTT

abundance: .
v_gene: TRBV27
j_gene: TRBJ1-2
d_gene: .
CDR3aa: CASSFLGAGPNYGYTF
CDR3nt: TGTGCCAGCAGTTTCTTAGGGGCAGGTCCTAACTATGGCTACACCTTC

abundance: .
v_gene: TRBV6-5
j_gene: TRBJ2-7
d_gene: .
CDR3aa: CASSSLYRSEQYF
CDR3nt: TGTGCCAGCAGTTCCCTTTACCGGTCCGAGCAGTACTTC

abundance: .
v_gene: TRBV19
j_gene: TRBJ1-6
d_gene: TRBD1
CDR3aa: CASSLTGGMDSPLHF
CDR3nt: TGTGCCAGTAGTCTGACAGGGGGGATGGATTCACCCCTCCACTTT